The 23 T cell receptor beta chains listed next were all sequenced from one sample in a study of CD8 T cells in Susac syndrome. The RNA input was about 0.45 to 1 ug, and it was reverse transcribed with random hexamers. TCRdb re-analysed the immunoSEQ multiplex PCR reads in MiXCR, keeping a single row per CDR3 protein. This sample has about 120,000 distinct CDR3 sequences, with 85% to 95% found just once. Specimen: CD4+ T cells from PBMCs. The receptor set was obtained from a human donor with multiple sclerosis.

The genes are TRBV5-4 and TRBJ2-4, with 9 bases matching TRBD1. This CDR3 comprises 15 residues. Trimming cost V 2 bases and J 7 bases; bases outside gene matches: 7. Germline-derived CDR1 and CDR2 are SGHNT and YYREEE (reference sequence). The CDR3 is CASSFGQGMGNIQYF. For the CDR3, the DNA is TGTGCCAGCAGCTTCGGACAGGGGATGGGCAACATTCAGTACTTC.

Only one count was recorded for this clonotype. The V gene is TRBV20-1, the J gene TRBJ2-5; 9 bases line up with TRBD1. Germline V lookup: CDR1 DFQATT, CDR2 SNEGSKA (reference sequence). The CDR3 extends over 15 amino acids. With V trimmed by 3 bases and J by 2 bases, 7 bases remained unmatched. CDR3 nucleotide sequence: TGCAGTGCTAGTCGGTACAGGGGGCGTCAAGAGACCCAGTACTTC. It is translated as CSASRYRGRQETQYF.

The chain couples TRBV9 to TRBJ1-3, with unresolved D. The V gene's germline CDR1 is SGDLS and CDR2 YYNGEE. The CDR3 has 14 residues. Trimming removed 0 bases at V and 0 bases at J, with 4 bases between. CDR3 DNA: TGTGCCAGCAGCGTAGACGGCTCTGGAAACACCATATATTTT. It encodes CASSVDGSGNTIYF. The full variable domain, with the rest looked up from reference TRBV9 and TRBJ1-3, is DSGVTQTPKHLITATGQRVTLRCSPRSGDLSVYWYQQSLDQGLQFLIQYYNGEERAKGNILERFSAQQFPDLHSELNLSSLELGDSALYFCASSVDGSGNTIYFGEGSWLTVV.

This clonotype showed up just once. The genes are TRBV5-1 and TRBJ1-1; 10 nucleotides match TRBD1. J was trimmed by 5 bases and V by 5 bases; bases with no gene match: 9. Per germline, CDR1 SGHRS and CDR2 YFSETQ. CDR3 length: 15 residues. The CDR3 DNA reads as TGCGCCAGCAGATTCCCGGGACAGGGGAAGACTGAAGCTTTCTTT. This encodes CASRFPGQGKTEAFF.

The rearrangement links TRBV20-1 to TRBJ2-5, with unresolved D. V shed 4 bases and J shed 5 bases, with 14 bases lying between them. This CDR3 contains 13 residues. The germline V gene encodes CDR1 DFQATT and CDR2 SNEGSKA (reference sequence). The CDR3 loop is CSATPGPPETQYF. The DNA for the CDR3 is TGCAGTGCTACCCCGGGCCCACCGGAGACCCAGTACTTC.

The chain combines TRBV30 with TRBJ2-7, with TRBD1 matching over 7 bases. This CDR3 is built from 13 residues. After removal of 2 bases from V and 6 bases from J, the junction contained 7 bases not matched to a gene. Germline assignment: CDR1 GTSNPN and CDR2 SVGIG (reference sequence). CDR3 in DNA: TGTGCCTGGAGTCCCTTAACAGGGGCCGAGCAGTACTTC. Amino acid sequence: CAWSPLTGAEQYF. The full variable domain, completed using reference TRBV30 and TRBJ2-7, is SQTIHQWPATLVQPVGSPLSLECTVEGTSNPNLYWYRQAAGRGLQLLFYSVGIGQISSEVPQNLSASRPQDRQFILSSKKLLLSDSGFYLCAWSPLTGAEQYFGPGTRLTVT.

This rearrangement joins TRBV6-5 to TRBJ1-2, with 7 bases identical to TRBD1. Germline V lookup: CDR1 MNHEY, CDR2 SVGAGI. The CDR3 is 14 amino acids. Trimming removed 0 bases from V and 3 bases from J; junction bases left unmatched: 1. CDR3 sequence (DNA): TGTGCCAGCAGTTACTCGGGGACAGACTATGGCTACACCTTC. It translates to CASSYSGTDYGYTF.

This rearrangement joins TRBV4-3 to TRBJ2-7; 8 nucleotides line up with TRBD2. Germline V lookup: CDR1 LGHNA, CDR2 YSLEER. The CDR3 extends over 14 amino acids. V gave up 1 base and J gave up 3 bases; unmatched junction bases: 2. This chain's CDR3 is CASSQGGGFYEQYF. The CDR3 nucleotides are TGCGCCAGCAGCCAAGGCGGGGGGTTCTACGAGCAGTACTTC.

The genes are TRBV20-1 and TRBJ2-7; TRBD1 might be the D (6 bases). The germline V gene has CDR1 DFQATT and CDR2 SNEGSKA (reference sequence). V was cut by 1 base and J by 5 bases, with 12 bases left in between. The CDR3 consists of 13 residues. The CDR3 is CSARVTGRHEQYF. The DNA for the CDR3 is TGCAGTGCTAGAGTGACAGGACGACACGAGCAGTACTTC.

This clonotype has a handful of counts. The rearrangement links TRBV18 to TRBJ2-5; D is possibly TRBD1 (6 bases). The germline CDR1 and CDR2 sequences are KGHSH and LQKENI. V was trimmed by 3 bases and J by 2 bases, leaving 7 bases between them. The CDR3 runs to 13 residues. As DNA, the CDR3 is TGTGCCAGCTCACCGGGACAACAAGAGACCCAGTACTTC. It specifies CASSPGQQETQYF.

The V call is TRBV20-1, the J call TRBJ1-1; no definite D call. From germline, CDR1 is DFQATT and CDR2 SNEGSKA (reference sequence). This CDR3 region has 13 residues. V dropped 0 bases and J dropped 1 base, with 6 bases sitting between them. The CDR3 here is CSARDPGNTEAFF. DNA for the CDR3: TGCAGTGCTAGAGATCCGGGGAACACTGAAGCTTTCTTT.

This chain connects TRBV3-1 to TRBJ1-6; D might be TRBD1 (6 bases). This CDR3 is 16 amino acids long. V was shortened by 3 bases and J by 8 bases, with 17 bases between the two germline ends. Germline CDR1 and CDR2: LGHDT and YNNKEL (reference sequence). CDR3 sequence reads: CASSHVLTGSYSPLHF. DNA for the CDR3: TGTGCCAGCAGCCACGTTCTGACAGGCTCTTATTCACCCCTCCACTTT.

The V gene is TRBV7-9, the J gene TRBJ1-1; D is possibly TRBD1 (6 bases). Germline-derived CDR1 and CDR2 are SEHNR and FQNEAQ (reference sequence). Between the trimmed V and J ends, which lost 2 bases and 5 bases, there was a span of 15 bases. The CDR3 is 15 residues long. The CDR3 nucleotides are TGTGCCAGCAGCTTACTCGTGGGGGCAGGGACTGAAGCTTTCTTT. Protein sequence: CASSLLVGAGTEAFF.

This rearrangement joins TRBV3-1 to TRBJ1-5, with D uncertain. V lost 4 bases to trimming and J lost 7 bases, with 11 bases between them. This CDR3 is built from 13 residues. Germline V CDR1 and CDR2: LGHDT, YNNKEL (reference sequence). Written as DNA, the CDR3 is TGTGCCAGCAGCCCTCAGTTGGGGCAGCCCCAGCATTTT. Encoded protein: CASSPQLGQPQHF.

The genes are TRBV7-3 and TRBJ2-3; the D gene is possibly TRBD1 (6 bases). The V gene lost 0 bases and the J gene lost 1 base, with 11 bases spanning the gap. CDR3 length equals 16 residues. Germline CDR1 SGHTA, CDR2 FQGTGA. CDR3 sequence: CASSLTGAGGTDTQYF. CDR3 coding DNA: TGTGCCAGCAGCTTAACGGGGGCAGGCGGCACAGATACGCAGTATTTT.

CDR3 coding DNA: TGTGCCAGCAGCCAAGGGTACAATCAGCCCCAGCATTTT. It translates to CASSQGYNQPQHF. This chain uses TRBV14 with TRBJ1-5; D is unresolved. V was pared by 1 base and J by 3 bases, with 4 bases between. This CDR3 region has 13 residues. In germline, CDR1 is SGHDN, CDR2 FVKESK.

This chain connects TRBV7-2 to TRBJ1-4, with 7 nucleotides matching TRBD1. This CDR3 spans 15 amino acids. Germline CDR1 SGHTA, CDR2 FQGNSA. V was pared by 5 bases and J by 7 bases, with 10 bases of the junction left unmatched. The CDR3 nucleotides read TGTGCCAGCAGCGTAATCTGGACAGGCGGTGAAAAACTGTTTTTT. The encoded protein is CASSVIWTGGEKLFF.

CDR3 in DNA: TGTGCCAGCAGCTTAGAGGGGGCAGGTTACGAGCAGTACTTC. This gives the protein CASSLEGAGYEQYF. V usage is TRBV7-9 and J usage is TRBJ2-7; 7 positions agree with TRBD1. The junction had 4 bases not matched to a gene; V was cut back by 1 base and J by 4 bases. The CDR3 sequence is 14 residues long. Germline CDR1 is SEHNR and CDR2 is FQNEAQ (reference sequence).

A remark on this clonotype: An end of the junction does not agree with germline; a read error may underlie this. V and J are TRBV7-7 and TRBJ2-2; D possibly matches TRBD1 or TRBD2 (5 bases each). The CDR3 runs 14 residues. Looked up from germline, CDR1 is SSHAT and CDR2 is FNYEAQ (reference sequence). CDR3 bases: TGTGCTAGCAGCACCGGGACCAGCACCGGGGAGCTGTTTTTT. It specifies CASSTGTSTGELFF.

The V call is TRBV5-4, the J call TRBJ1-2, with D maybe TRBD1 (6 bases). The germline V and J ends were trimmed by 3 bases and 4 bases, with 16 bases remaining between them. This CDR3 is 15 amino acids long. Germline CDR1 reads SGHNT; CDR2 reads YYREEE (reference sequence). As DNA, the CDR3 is TGTGCCAGCAGCTCCCCGGAAGGGGGATCCTATGGCTACACCTTC. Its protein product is CASSSPEGGSYGYTF.

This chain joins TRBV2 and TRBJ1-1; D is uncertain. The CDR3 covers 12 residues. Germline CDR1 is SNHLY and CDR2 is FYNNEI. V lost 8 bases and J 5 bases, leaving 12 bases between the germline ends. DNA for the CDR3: TGTGCCAGCTTAGGGATCTATACTGAAGCTTTCTTT. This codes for CASLGIYTEAFF.

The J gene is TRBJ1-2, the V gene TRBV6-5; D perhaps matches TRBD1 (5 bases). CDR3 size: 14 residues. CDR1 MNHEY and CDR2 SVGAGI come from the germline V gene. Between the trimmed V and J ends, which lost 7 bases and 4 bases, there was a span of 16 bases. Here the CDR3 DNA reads TGTGCCAGCAAAGGGGCAGGCAGTACCTATGGCTACACCTTC. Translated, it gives CASKGAGSTYGYTF.

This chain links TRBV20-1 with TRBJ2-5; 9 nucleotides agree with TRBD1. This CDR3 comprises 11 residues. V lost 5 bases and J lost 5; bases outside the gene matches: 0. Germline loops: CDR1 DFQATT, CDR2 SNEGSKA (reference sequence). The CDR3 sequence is CSAGTGETQYF. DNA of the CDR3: TGCAGTGCTGGGACAGGGGAGACCCAGTACTTC.